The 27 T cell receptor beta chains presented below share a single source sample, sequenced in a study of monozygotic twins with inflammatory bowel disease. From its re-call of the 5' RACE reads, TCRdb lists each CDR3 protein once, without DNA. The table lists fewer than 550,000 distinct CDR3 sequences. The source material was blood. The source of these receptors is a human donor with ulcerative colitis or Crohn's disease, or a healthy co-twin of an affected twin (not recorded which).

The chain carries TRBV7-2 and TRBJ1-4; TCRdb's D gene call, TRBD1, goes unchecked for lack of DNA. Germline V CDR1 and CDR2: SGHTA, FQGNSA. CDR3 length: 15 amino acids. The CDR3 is CASSPRATTNEKLFF.

The CDR3 loop is CRGTGTGESSYGYTF. This chain links TRBV20-1 with TRBJ1-2; TCRdb indicates TRBD1, and absent DNA this call remains unverified. Germline values: CDR1 DFQATT, CDR2 SNEGSKA (reference sequence). CDR3 length: 15 residues.

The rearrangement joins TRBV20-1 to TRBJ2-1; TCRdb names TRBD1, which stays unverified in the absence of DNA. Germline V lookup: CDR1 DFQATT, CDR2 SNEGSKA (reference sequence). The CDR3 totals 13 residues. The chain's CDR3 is CSASKPGSVEQFF.

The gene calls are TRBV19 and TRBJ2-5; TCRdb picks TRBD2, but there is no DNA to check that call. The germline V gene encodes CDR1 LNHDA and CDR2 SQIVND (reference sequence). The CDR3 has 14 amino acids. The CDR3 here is CASGSGTSQETQYF.

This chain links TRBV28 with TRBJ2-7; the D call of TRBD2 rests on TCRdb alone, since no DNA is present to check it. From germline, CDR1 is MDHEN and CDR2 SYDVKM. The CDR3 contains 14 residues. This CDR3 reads CASSFLAGSYEQYF.

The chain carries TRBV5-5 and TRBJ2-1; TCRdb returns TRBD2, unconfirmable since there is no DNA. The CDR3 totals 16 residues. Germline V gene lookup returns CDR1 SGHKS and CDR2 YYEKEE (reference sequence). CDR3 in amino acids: CASSFTGGGAGNEQFF.

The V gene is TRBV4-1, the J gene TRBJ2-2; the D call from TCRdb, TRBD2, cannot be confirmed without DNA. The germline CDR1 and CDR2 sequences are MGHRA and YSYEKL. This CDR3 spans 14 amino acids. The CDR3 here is CASSPLAGGGELFF.

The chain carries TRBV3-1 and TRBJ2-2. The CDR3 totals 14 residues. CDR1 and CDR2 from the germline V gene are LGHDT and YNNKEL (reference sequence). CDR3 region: CASSSSSFTGELFF.

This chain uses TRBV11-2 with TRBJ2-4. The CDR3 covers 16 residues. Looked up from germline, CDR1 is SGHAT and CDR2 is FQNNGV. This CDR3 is CASSLDPDPFGNIQYF.

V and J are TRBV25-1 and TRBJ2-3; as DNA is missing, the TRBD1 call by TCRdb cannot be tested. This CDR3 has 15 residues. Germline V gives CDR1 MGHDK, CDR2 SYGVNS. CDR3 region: CASSETGFRTDTQYF.

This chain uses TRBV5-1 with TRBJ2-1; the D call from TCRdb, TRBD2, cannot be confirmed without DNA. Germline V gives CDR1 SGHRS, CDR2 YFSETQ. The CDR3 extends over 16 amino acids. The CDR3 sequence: CASSLAEGLAGFEQFF.

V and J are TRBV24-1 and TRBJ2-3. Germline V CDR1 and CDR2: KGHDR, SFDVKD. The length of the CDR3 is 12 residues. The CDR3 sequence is CATSDRADTQYF.

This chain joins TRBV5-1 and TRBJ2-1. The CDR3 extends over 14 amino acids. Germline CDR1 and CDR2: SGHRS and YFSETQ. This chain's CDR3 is CASIHEGKNNEQFF.

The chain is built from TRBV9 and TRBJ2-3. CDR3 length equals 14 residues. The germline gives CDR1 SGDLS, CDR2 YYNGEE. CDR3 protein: CASSVGLATDTQYF. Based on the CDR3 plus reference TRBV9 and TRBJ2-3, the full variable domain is DSGVTQTPKHLITATGQRVTLRCSPRSGDLSVYWYQQSLDQGLQFLIQYYNGEERAKGNILERFSAQQFPDLHSELNLSSLELGDSALYFCASSVGLATDTQYFGPGTRLTVL.

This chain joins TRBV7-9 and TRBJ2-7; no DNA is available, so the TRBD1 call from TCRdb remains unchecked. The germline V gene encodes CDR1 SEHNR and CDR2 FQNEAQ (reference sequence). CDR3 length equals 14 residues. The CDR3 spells CASSVTGGQDEQYF. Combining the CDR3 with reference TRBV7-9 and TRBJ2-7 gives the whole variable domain DTGVSQNPRHKITKRGQNVTFRCDPISEHNRLYWYRQTLGQGPEFLTYFQNEAQLEKSRLLSDRFSAERPKGSFSTLEIQRTEQGDSAMYLCASSVTGGQDEQYFGPGTRLTVT.

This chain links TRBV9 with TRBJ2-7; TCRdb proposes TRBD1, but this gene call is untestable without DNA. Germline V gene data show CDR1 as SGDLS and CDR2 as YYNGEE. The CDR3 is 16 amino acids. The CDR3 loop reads CASSVGGMDRGSEQYF.

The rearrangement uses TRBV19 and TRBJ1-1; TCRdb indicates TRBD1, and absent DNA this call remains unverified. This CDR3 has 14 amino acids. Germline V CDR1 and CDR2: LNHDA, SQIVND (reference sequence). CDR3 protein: CASTPTGLNTEAFF.

This CDR3 reads CASSLGSGGNQPQHF. The genes are TRBV7-2 and TRBJ1-5; with no DNA, the TCRdb D assignment of TRBD1 cannot be verified. The CDR3 is 15 amino acids. Germline V gene data show CDR1 as SGHTA and CDR2 as FQGNSA.

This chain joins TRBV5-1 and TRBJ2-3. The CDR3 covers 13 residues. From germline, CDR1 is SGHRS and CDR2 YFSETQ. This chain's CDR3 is CASSLSEGDTQYF.

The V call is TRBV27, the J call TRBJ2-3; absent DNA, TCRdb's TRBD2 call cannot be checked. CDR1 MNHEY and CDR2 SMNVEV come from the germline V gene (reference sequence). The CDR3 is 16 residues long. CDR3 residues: CASSLFGRAVTDTQYF.

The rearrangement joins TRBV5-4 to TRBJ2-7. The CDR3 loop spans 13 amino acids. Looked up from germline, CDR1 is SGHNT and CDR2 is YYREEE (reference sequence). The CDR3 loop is CASSPHDSYEQYF.

CDR3 residues: CSVRDTFNEQFF. The chain recombines TRBV29-1 with TRBJ2-1. The CDR3 sequence is 12 residues long. The germline V gene has CDR1 SQVTM and CDR2 ANQGSEA.

The CDR3 loop is CSVRQGGTGYTF. The chain is built from TRBV29-1 and TRBJ1-2; TCRdb returns TRBD1, unconfirmable since there is no DNA. Per germline, CDR1 SQVTM and CDR2 ANQGSEA. The CDR3 totals 12 residues.

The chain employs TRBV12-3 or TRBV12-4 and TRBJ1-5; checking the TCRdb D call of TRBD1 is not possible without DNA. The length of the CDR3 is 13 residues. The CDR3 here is CASSSDRGQPQHF.

The CDR3 sequence: CSVADSGRQYEQYF. The V gene is TRBV29-1, the J gene TRBJ2-7; the TCRdb call, TRBD2, lacks DNA for checking. The CDR3 runs 14 residues. Germline V gene sequence: CDR1 SQVTM, CDR2 ANQGSEA.

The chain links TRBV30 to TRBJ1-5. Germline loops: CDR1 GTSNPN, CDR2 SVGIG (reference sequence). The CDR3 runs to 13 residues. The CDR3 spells CAWSTGEDQPQHF.

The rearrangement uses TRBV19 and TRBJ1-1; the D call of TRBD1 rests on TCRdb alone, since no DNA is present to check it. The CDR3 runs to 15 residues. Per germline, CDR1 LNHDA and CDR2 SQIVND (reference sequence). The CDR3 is CASSIGRGRDTEAFF. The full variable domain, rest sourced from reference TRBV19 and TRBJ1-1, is DGGITQSPKYLFRKEGQNVTLSCEQNLNHDAMYWYRQDPGQGLRLIYYSQIVNDFQKGDIAEGYSVSREKKESFPLTVTSAQKNPTAFYLCASSIGRGRDTEAFFGQGTRLTVV.